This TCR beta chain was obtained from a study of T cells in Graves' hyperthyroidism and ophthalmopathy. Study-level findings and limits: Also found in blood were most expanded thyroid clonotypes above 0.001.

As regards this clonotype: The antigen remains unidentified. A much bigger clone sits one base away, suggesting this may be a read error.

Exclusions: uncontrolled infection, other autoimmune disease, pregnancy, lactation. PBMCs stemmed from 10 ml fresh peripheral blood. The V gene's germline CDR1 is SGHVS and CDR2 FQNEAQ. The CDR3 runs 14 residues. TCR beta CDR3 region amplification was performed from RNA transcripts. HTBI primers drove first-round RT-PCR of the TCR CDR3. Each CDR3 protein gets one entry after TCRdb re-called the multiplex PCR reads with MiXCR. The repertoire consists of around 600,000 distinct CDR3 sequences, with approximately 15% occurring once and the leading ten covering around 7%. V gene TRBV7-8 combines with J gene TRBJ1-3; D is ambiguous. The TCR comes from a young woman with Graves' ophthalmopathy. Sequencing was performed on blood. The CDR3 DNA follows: TGTGCCAGCAGCTTCGGTAGCTCTGGAAACACCATATGTTTT. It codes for CASSFGSSGNTICF.